What follows describes a single T cell receptor (beta chain). The entry originates in a study of cytomegalovirus exposure and HLA in healthy donors. 13 Jbeta primers and 60 Vbeta primers were used for the PCR. Here immunoSEQ multiplex PCR was the method, and the copy in TCRdb shows in-frame clones only, minus some. The sample lists under 200,000 clones, roughly four fifths seen once, with 2.1% in the top ten. Germline V gene sequence: CDR1 SGHRS, CDR2 YFSETQ. This CDR3 spans 15 amino acids. V lost 4 bases, J lost 3 bases, and 3 bases stayed unmatched. Among the donors, all were healthy bone marrow donors.

The gene calls are TRBV5-1 and TRBJ2-3; 12 nucleotides line up with TRBD2. The sequencing input was PBMCs. The receptor was isolated from a young woman in good health and CMV-seropositive. The CDR3 nucleotides read TGCGCCAGCAGCGGGACTAGCGGGCGTACAGATACGCAGTATTTT. Protein: CASSGTSGRTDTQYF.